The subject of this entry is one T cell receptor (beta chain). No antigen is known for it. Individuals with alopecia areata gave both lesional scalp punch biopsies and peripheral blood for collection. In germline, CDR1 is SGHRS, CDR2 YFSETQ. The CDR3 contains 13 residues. With 7 bases removed from V and 9 bases from J, the gap between germline ends came to 20 bases. cDNA serving as the sequencing template came from extracted, reverse transcribed RNA. Sequencing was performed with immunoSEQ multiplex PCR; in TCRdb, only in-frame clones are kept and a portion is missing. This sample carries some 200,000 clones, about 60% of them seen once, and the ten largest clones take roughly 14%. The sample comes from a study of CD8+ T cells in alopecia areata. Looking at the study overall: At a dose of 5 to 10 mg twice daily, oral tofacitinib was given to treated patients.

Regarding the study as a whole: Scalp lesions, especially in alopecia totalis/universalis, had higher clonality than normal scalp.

The sequence was collected from a human donor with alopecia areata. The chain carries TRBV5-1 and TRBJ2-7; tentatively, D is TRBD1 or TRBD2 (5 bases each). The sample was CD4+ T cells sorted from blood, taken at week 0. The DNA for the CDR3 is TGCGCCAGCGCCGGGACCGCGTCCTCGGGGCAGTACTTC. It encodes CASAGTASSGQYF.